This TCR beta chain was identified in a study of cytomegalovirus exposure and HLA in healthy donors. Trimming at V came to 5 bases and at J to 5 bases, leaving 10 bases not matched to a gene. The CDR3 covers 15 residues. Germline loops: CDR1 MGHDK, CDR2 SYGVNS. About this clone itself: Its antigen is still unknown.

Primers for the PCR totalled 60 Vbeta and 13 Jbeta. TCRdb's table, derived via immunoSEQ multiplex PCR, lists solely in-frame clones and lacks some. This sample has about 240,000 clones, with 70% to 90% found just once. Broader study findings: One later analysis reportedly identified an Asian-associated ancestry cluster that showed fewer N-insertions than the 666-donor mean.

The V gene is TRBV25-1, the J gene TRBJ2-5; 8 nucleotides agree with TRBD1. This sequence was found in a woman in her sixties in good health and CMV-seropositive. Sequenced material: PBMCs. CDR3 coding DNA: TGTGCCAGCAGTCCGGGGACAGGTTTAGGGGAGACCCAGTACTTC. This gives the protein CASSPGTGLGETQYF.